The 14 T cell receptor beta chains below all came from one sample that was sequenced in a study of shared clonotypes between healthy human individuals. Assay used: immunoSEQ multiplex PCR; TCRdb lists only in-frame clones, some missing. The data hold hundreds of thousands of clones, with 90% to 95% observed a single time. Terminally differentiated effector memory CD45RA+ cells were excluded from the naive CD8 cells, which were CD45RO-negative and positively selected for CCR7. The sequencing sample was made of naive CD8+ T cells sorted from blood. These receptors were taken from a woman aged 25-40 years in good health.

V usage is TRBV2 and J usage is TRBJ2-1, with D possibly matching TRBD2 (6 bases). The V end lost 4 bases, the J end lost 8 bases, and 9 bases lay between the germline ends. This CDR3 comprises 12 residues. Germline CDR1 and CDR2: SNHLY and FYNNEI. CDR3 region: CASSVGLDEQFF. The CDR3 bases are TGTGCCAGCAGTGTGGGACTCGATGAGCAGTTCTTC. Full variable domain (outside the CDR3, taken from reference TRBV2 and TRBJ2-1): EPEVTQTPSHQVTQMGQEVILRCVPISNHLYFYWYRQILGQKVEFLVSFYNNEISEKSEIFDDQFSVERPDGSNFTLKIRSTKLEDSAMYFCASSVGLDEQFFGPGTRLTVL.

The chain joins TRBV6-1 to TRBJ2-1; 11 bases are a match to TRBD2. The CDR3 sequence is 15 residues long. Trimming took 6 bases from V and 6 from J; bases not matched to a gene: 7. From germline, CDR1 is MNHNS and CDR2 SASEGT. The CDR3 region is CASRTGTSGFNEQFF. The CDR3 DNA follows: TGTGCCAGCAGGACCGGGACTAGCGGTTTCAATGAGCAGTTCTTC.

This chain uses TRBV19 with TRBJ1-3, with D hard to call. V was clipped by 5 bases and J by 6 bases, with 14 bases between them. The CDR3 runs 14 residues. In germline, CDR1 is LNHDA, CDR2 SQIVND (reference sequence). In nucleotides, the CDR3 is TGTGCCAGTAGTGGCCTCATGCTAGCAAACACCATATATTTT. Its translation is CASSGLMLANTIYF.

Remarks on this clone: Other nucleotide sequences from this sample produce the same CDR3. This chain's CDR3 is CASSLDGSSYEQYF. The CDR3 bases are TGTGCCAGCAGTTTGGATGGGAGCTCCTACGAGCAGTACTTC. The gene calls are TRBV27 and TRBJ2-7; possibly TRBD2 for D (5 bases). The CDR3 has 14 residues. V was shortened by 3 bases and J by 0 bases, with 9 bases between the two germline ends. CDR1 and CDR2 from the germline V gene are MNHEY and SMNVEV (reference sequence).

CDR3 nucleotides: TGTGCCAGCAGCGCAGGACAGGGTATGGGGCCCCAGCATTTT. Translated, it gives CASSAGQGMGPQHF. The chain employs TRBV7-9 and TRBJ1-5; 8 bases match TRBD1. This CDR3 contains 14 residues. V was pared by 5 bases and J by 9 bases, with 9 bases of the junction left unmatched. Germline lookup yields CDR1 SEHNR and CDR2 FQNEAQ (reference sequence).

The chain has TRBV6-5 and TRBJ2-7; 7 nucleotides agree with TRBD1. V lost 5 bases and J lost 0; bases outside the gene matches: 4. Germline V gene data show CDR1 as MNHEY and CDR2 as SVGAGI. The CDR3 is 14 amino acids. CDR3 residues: CASSPGDSSYEQYF. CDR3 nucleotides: TGTGCCAGCAGTCCAGGGGACAGCTCCTACGAGCAGTACTTC.

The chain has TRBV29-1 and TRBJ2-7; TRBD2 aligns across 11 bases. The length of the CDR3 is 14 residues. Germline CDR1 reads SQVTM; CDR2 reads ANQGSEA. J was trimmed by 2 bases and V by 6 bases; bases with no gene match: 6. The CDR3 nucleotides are TGCAGCGTGATACTAGCGGGAGCGACCTACGAGCAGTACTTC. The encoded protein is CSVILAGATYEQYF.

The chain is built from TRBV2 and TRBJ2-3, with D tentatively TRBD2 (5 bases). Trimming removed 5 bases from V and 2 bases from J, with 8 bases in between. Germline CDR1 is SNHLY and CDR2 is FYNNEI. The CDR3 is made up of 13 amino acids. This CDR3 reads CASSSRDTDTQYF. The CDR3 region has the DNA TGTGCCAGCAGTTCTCGGGACACAGATACGCAGTATTTT.

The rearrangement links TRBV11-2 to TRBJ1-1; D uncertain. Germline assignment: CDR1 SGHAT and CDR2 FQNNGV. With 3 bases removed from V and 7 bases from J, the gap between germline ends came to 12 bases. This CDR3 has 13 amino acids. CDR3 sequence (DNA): TGTGCCAGCAGCTTCGAGTTCAGACTTGAAGCTTTCTTT. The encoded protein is CASSFEFRLEAFF.

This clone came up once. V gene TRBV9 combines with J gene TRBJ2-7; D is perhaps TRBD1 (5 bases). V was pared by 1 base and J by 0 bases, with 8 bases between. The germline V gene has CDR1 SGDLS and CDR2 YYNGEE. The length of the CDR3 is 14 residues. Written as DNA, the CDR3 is TGTGCCAGCAGCGTATCAGGGTTCTCCTACGAGCAGTACTTC. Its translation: CASSVSGFSYEQYF.

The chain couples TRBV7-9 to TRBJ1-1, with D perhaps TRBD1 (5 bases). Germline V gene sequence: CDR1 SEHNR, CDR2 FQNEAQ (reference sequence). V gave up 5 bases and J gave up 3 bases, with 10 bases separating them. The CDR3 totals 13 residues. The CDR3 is CASSGRADTEAFF. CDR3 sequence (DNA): TGTGCCAGCAGCGGCAGGGCGGACACTGAAGCTTTCTTT.

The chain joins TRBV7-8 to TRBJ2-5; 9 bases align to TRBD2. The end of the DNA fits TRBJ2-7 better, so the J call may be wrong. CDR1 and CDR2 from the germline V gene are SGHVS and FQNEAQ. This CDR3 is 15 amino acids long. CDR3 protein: CASSFGGRGTYEQYF. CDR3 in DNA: TGTGCCAGCAGCTTTGGCGGGAGGGGGACCTACGAGCAGTACTTC.

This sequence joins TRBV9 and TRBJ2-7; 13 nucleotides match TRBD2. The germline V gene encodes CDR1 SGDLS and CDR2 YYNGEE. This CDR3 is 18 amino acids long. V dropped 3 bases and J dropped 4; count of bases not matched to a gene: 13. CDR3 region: CASSGGGRTSGSRYEQYF. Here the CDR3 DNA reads TGTGCCAGCAGCGGAGGAGGGAGGACTAGCGGGAGTAGATACGAGCAGTACTTC.

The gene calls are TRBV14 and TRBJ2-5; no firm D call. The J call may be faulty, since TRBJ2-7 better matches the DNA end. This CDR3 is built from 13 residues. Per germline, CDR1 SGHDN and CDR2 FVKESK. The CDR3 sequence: CASSPKSPYEQYF. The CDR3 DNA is TGTGCCAGCAGCCCCAAGAGTCCCTACGAGCAGTACTTC.